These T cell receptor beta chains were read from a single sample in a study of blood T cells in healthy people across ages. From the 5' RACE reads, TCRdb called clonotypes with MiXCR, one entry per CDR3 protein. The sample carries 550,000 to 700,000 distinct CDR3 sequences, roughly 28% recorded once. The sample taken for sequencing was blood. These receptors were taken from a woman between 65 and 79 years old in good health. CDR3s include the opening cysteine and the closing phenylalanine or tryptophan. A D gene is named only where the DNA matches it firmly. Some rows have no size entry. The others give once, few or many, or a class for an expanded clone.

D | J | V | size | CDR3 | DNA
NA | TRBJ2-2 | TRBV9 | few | CASSGRTITGELFF | TGTGCCAGCAGCGGCCGGACTATAACCGGGGAGCTGTTTTTT
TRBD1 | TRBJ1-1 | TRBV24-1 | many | CATTKGQGFTEAFF | TGTGCCACCACTAAGGGACAGGGGTTCACTGAAGCTTTCTTT
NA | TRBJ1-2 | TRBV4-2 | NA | CASSNSGTGGYTF | TGTGCCAGCAGCAACTCCGGGACGGGCGGCTACACCTTC
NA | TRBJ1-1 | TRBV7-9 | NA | CASSAGLRNTEAFF | TGTGCCAGCAGCGCAGGACTGAGGAACACTGAAGCTTTCTTT
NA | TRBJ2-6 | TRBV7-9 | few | CASSLAGTYIGANVLTF | TGTGCCAGCAGCTTAGCCGGGACTTATATTGGGGCCAACGTCCTGACTTTC
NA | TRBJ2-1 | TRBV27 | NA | CASSLRQDYREQFF | TGTGCCAGCAGTTTAAGACAGGATTATCGTGAGCAGTTCTTC
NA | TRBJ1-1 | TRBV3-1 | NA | CASRNKAEAFF | TGTGCCAGCAGAAACAAGGCTGAAGCTTTCTTT
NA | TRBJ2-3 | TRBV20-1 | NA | CSARLPSAAPIDTDTQYF | TGCAGTGCTAGACTCCCTAGCGCCGCCCCTATAGACACAGATACGCAGTATTTT
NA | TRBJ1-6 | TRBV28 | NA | CASSPARAPLHF | TGTGCCAGCAGCCCGGCCCGGGCGCCCCTCCACTTT
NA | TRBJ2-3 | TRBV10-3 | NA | CAISEVGSTDTQYF | TGTGCCATCAGTGAGGTTGGGAGCACAGATACGCAGTATTTT
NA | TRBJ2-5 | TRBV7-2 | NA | CASTIFSGSQETQYF | TGTGCCAGCACCATCTTTAGCGGCTCCCAAGAGACCCAGTACTTC
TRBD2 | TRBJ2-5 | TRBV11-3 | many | CASSLRTSGLAETQYF | TGTGCCAGCAGCCTCCGGACTAGCGGGTTGGCAGAGACCCAGTACTTC
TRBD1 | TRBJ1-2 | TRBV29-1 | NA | CSVNAGGYGYTF | TGCAGCGTCAACGCAGGGGGCTATGGCTACACCTTC
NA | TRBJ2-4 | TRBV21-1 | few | CASSKDNIQYF | TGTGCCAGCAGCAAAGACAACATTCAGTACTTC
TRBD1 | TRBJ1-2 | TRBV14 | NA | CASSRDRSERGYTF | TGTGCCAGCAGCCGGGACAGATCGGAACGGGGCTACACCTTC
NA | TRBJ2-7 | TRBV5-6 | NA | CASSLQQGHEQYF | TGTGCCAGCAGCTTGCAACAGGGCCACGAGCAGTACTTC
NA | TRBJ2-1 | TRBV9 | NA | CASSVAFSGRGEQFF | TGTGCCAGCAGCGTAGCCTTTTCAGGGCGGGGTGAGCAGTTCTTC
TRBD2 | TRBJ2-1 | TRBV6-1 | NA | CASRSGGLADHNEQFF | TGTGCCAGCAGATCCGGGGGACTAGCGGACCATAATGAGCAGTTCTTC
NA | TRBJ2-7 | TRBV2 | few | CASSERGVGGRGFSYEQYF | TGTGCCAGCAGTGAAAGAGGTGTGGGGGGGCGCGGATTCTCCTACGAGCAGTACTTC
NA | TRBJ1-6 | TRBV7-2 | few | CASSLFAPSSYNSPLHF | TGTGCCAGCAGCTTATTCGCACCGAGCTCCTATAATTCACCCCTCCACTTT
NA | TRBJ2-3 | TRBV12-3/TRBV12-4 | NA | CASRLDGTDTQYF | TGTGCCAGCAGACTAGATGGCACAGATACGCAGTATTTT
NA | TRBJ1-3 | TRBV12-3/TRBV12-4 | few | CASRFSGNTIYF | TGTGCCAGCAGGTTCTCTGGAAACACCATATATTTT
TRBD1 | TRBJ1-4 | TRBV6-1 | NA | CASSEGLEGGYEKLFF | TGTGCCAGCAGTGAAGGATTGGAAGGGGGCTATGAAAAACTGTTTTTT
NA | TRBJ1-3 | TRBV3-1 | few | CASRGGAHSGNTIYF | TGTGCCAGCAGAGGGGGAGCGCACTCTGGTAACACCATATATTTT
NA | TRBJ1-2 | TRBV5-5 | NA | CASSASLGTTYGYTF | TGTGCCAGCAGCGCTAGCCTAGGGACAACGTATGGCTACACCTTC
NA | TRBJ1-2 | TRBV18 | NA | CASSQLSGTRAAYGYTF | TGTGCCAGCTCACAACTATCCGGGACACGGGCGGCGTATGGCTACACCTTC
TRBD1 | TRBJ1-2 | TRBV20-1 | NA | CSARSLEDRGRVGGYTF | TGCAGTGCTAGATCTCTGGAGGACAGGGGGAGGGTTGGTGGCTACACCTTC
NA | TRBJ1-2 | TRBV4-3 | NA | CASSQDGAGRLGGYTF | TGCGCCAGCAGCCAAGATGGTGCGGGGCGCTTGGGTGGCTACACCTTC
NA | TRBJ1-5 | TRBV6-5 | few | CASSEAKEQPQHF | TGTGCCAGCAGCGAAGCCAAGGAGCAGCCCCAGCATTTT
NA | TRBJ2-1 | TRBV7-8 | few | CASSSDYQSYNEQFF | TGTGCCAGCAGCTCCGACTACCAATCCTACAATGAGCAGTTCTTC
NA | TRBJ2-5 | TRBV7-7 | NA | CASSPSGTTETQYF | TGTGCTAGCAGCCCCTCAGGGACGACGGAGACCCAGTACTTC
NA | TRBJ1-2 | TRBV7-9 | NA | CASSLAPDSYGYTF | TGTGCCAGCAGCTTAGCCCCCGACAGCTATGGCTACACCTTC
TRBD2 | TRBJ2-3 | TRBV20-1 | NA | CSTRGLATDTQYF | TGCAGTACTAGAGGACTAGCCACAGATACGCAGTATTTT
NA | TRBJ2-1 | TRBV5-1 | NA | CASSPLGANLNEQFF | TGCGCCAGCAGCCCCTTGGGCGCTAACCTCAATGAGCAGTTCTTC
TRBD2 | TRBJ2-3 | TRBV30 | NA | CAWRGALAGGRDTQYF | TGTGCCTGGAGGGGCGCCCTAGCGGGGGGGCGGGATACGCAGTATTTT
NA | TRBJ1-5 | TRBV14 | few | CASSQDRKQEHF | TGTGCCAGCAGCCAAGATCGGAAACAAGAGCATTTT
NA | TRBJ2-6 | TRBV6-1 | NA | CASTGLQISGANVLTF | TGTGCCAGCACAGGACTCCAGATCTCTGGGGCCAACGTCCTGACTTTC
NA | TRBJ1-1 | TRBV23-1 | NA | CASIQPGPLNTEAFF | TGCGCCAGCATCCAACCCGGACCGCTGAATACTGAAGCTTTCTTT
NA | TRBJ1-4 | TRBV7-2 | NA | CASRPGRTNEKLFF | TGTGCCAGCAGGCCGGGACGGACAAATGAAAAACTGTTTTTT
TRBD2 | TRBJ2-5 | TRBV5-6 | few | CASSLRRLAGAWKFF | TGTGCCAGCAGCTTGCGACGACTAGCGGGGGCCTGGAAGTTCTTC
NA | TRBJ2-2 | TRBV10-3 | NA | CAISGIAPGPGELFF | TGTGCCATCAGTGGGATCGCCCCAGGACCCGGGGAGCTGTTTTTT
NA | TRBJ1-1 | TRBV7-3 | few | CASSLPGESAFF | TGTGCCAGCAGCCTTCCAGGGGAGTCGGCTTTCTTT
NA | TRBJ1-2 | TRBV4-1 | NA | CASSQSRGGGGYTF | TGCGCCAGCAGCCAATCCCGGGGTGGTGGTGGCTACACCTTC
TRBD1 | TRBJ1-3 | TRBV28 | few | CASGSTGDGNTIYF | TGTGCCAGCGGGTCGACAGGGGACGGAAACACCATATATTTT
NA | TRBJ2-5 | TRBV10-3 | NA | CAISPGVRQETQYF | TGTGCCATCAGCCCCGGGGTACGACAAGAGACCCAGTACTTC
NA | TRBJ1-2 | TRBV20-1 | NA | CSASPETYGYTF | TGCAGTGCTAGTCCAGAGACCTATGGCTACACCTTC
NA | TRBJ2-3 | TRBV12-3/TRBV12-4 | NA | CASRYSQATQYF | TGTGCCAGCAGATACAGCCAGGCGACGCAGTATTTT
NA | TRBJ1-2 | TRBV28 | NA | CASNHKVNYGYTF | TGTGCCAGCAATCACAAGGTTAACTATGGCTACACCTTC
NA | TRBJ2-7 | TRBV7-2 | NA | CASSLVGGHEQYF | TGTGCCAGCAGCTTAGTCGGAGGCCACGAGCAGTACTTC
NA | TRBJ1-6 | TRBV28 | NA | CASSPLGGPYSPLHF | TGTGCCAGCAGCCCCCTGGGGGGGCCGTATTCACCCCTCCACTTT
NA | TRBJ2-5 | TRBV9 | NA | CASSVAPLTSAVETQYF | TGTGCCAGCAGCGTAGCCCCCTTAACTAGTGCGGTTGAGACCCAGTACTTC
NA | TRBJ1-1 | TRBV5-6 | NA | CASSAGGALNTEAFF | TGTGCCAGCAGCGCCGGGGGGGCCCTGAACACTGAAGCTTTCTTT
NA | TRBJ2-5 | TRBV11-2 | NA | CASSLVRGDYQETQYF | TGTGCCAGCAGCCTCGTGAGGGGAGATTACCAAGAGACCCAGTACTTC